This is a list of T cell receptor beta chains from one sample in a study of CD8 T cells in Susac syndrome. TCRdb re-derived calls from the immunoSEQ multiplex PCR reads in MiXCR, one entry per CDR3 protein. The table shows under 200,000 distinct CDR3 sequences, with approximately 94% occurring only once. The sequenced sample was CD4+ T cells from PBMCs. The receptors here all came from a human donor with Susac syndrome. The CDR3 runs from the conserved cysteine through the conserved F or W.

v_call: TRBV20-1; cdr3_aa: CSASGGAPQETQYF
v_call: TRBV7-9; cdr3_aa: CASSLAGVSGTDTQYF
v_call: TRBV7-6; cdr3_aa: CASSSFQGNNSPLHF
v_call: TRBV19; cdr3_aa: CASSETGVGEQFF
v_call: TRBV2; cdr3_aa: CASGEFSGANVLTF
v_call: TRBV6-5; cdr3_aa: CASSWGGRAEAFF
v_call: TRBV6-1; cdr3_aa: CASRRMSRASRGTEAFF
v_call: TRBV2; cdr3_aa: CASTPSADTQYF
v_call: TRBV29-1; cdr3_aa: CSVESQPLSGYTF
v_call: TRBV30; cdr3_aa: CAWSPGDSGTDTQYF
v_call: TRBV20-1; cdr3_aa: CSARVNVNYGYTF
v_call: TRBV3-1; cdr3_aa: CASSQGRTEAFF
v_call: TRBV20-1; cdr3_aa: CSANRQNTEAFF
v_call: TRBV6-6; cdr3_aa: CASSYSSMTDTQYF
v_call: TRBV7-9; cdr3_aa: CASSLEAGLNTEAFF
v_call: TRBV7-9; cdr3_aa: CASGFGGGSTGELFF
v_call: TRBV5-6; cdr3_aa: CASSFSTGIFSGELFF
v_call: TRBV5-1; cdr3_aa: CASSSGTGYSNQPQHF
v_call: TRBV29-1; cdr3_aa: CSVEIFRDGYGYTF
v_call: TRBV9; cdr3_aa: CASNPRGENQPQHF
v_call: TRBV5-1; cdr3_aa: CASSLDGRGNEQYF
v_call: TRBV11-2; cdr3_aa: CASSPTWDSAYGYTF
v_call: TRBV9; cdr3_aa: CASSVAERVIDTQYF
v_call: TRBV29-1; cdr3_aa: CSVGQGGTDTQYF
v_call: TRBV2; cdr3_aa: CASSIDRGNQPQHF
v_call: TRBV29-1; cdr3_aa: CSVGGTSMNTEAFF
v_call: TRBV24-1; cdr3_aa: CATSDPGTGDNEQFF
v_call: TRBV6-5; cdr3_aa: CASSYSGTGWDEQFF
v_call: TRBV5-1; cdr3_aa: CASSRGNNYGYTF
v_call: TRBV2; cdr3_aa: CASSEQGPGALHF
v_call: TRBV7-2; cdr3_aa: CASSSQGGPYEDGYTF
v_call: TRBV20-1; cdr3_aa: CSAVGGGYNEQFF
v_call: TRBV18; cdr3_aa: CASSPGQGLTDTQYF
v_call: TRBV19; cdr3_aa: CASNSGGRARYGYTF
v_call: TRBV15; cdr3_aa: CATSRDGESLRTDTQYF
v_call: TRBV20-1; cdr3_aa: CSATSGGRYEQYF
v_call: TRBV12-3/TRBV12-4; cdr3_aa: CASSALGEQFF
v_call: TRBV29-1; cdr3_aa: CSVEEGVGAEAFF
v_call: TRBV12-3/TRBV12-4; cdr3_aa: CASSLTTGANYGYTF
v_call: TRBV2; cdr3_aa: CASSGTYSTDTQYF
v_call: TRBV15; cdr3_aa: CATSREMGLPQETQYF
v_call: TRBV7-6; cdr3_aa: CASSSMGGQPQHF
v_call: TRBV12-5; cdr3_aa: CASGPGYGYTF
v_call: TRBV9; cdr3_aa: CASSLAPSGDGYTF
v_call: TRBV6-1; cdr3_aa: CASSEVSSGTGLKFYGYTF